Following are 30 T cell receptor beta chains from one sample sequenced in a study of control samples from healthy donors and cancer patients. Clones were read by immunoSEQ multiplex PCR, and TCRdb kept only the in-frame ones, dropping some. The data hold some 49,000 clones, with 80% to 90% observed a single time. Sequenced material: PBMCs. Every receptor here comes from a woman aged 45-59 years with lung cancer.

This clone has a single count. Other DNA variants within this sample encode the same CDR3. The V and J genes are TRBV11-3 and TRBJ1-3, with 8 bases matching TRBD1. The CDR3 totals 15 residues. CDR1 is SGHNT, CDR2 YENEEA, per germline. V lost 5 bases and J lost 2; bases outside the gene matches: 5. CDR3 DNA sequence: TGTGCCAGCAGCCCAGGACAGGGACCTGGAAACACCATATATTTT. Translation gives CASSPGQGPGNTIYF. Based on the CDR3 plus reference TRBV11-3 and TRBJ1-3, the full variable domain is EAGVVQSPRYKIIEKKQPVAFWCNPISGHNTLYWYLQNLGQGPELLIRYENEEAVDDSQLPKDRFSAERLKGVDSTLKIQPAELGDSAVYLCASSPGQGPGNTIYFGEGSWLTVV.

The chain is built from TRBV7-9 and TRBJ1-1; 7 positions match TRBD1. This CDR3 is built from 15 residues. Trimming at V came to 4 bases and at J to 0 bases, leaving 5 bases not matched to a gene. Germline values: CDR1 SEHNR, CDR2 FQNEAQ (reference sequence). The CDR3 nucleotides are TGTGCCAGCAGCTCGTCGGGACAGATGAACACTGAAGCTTTCTTT. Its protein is CASSSSGQMNTEAFF.

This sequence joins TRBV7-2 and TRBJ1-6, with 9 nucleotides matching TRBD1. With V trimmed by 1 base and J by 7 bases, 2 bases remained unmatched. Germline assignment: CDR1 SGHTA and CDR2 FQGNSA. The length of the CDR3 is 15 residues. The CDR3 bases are TGTGCCAGCAGCTTAGGACAGGGGGTAAATTCACCCCTCCACTTT. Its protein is CASSLGQGVNSPLHF. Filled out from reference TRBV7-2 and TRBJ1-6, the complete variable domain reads GAGVSQSPSNKVTEKGKDVELRCDPISGHTALYWYRQSLGQGLEFLIYFQGNSAPDKSGLPSDRFSAERTGGSVSTLTIQRTQQEDSAVYLCASSLGQGVNSPLHFGNGTRLTVT.

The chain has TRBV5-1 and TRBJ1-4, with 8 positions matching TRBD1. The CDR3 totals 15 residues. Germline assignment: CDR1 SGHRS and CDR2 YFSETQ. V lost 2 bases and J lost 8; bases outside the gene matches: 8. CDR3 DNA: TGCGCCAGCAGCTTAGATCAGGGGGCCGGGGAAAAACTGTTTTTT. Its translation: CASSLDQGAGEKLFF.

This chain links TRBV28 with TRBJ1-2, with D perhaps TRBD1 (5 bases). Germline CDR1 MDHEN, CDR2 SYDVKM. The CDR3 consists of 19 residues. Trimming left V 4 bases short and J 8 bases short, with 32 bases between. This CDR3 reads CASSSTLSSGFDFEGGYTF. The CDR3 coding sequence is TGTGCCAGCAGTTCCACCTTGAGTTCTGGATTTGATTTTGAGGGGGGCTACACCTTC.

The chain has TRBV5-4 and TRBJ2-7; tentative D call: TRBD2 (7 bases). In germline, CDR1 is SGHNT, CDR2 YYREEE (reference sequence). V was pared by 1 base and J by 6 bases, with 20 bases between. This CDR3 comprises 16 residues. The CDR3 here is CASSLPPRGGAGEQYF. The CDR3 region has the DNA TGTGCCAGCAGCTTGCCCCCCAGGGGAGGGGCAGGCGAGCAGTACTTC.

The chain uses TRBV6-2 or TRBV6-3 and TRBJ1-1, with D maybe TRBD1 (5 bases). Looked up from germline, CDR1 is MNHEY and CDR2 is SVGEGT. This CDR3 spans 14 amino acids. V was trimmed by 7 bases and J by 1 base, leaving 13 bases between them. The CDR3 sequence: CASTPWGGNTEAFF. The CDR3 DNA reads TGTGCCAGCACCCCCTGGGGGGGGAACACTGAAGCTTTCTTT.

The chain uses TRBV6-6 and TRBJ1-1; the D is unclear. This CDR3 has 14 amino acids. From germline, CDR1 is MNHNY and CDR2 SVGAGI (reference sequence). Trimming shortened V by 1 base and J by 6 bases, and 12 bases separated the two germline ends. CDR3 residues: CASSYFLWAAEAFF. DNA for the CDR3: TGTGCCAGCAGTTACTTCCTATGGGCAGCTGAAGCTTTCTTT.

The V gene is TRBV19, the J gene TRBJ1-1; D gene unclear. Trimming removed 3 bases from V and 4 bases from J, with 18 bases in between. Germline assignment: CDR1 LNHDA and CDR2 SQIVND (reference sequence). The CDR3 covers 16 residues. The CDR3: CASSISHSVTRTEAFF. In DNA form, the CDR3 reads TGTGCCAGTAGTATCAGCCATAGTGTGACGCGCACTGAAGCTTTCTTT. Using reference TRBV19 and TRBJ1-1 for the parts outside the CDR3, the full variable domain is DGGITQSPKYLFRKEGQNVTLSCEQNLNHDAMYWYRQDPGQGLRLIYYSQIVNDFQKGDIAEGYSVSREKKESFPLTVTSAQKNPTAFYLCASSISHSVTRTEAFFGQGTRLTVV.

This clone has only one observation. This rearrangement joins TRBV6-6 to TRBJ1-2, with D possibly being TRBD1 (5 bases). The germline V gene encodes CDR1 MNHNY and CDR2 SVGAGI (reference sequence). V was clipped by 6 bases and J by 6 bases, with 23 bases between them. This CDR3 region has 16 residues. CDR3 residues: CASRPPTSMRGNGYTF. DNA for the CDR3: TGTGCCAGCAGACCCCCGACCTCCATGAGGGGTAATGGCTACACCTTC.

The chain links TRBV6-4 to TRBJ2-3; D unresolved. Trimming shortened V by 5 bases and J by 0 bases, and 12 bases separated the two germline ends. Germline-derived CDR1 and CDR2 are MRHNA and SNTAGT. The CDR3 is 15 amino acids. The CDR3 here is CASSNGLTSTDTQYF. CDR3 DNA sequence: TGTGCCAGCAGTAACGGTCTAACTAGCACAGATACGCAGTATTTT.

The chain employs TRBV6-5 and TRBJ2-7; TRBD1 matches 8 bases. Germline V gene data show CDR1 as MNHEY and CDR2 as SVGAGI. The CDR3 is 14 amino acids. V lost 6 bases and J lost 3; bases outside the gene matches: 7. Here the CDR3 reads CASRHTGTGYEQYF. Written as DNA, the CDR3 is TGTGCCAGCAGGCACACGGGGACAGGCTACGAGCAGTACTTC.

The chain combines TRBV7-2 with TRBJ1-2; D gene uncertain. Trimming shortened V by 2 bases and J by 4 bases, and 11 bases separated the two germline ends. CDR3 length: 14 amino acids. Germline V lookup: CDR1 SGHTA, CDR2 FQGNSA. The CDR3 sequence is CASSLKSDLYGYTF. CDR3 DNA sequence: TGTGCCAGCAGCTTAAAGTCAGACCTCTATGGCTACACCTTC.

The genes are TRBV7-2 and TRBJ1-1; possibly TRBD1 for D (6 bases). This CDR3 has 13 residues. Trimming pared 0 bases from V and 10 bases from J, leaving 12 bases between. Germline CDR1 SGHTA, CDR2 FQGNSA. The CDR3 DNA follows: TGTGCCAGCAGCTTAGCAGGGGGGGAGGGAGCTTTCTTT. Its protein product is CASSLAGGEGAFF.

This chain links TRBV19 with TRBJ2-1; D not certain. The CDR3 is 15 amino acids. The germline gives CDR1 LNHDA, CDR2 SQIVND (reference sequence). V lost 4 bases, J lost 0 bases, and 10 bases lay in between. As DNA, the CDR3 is TGTGCCAGTAGTACATGGACGGTCTCCTACAATGAGCAGTTCTTC. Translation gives CASSTWTVSYNEQFF.

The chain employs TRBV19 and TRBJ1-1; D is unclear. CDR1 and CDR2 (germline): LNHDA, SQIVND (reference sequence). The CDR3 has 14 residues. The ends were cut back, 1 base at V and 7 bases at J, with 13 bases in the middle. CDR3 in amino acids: CASSIGETTIEAFF. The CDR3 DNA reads TGTGCCAGTAGTATAGGGGAAACCACCATTGAAGCTTTCTTT.

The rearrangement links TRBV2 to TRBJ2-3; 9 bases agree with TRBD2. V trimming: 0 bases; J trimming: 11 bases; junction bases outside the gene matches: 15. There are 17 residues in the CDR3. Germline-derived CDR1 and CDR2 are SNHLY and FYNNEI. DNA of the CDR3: TGTGCCAGCAGTGAAGCGCAAGCTAGCGGGGCTACTGGATGGCAGTATTTT. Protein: CASSEAQASGATGWQYF.

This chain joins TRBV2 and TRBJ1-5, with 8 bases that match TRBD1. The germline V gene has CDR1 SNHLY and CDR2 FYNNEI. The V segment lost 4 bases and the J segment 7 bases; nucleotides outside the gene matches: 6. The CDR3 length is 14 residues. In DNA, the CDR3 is TGTGCCAGCAGTGTCGACAGGGGCGGGCAGCCCCAGCATTTT. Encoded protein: CASSVDRGGQPQHF.

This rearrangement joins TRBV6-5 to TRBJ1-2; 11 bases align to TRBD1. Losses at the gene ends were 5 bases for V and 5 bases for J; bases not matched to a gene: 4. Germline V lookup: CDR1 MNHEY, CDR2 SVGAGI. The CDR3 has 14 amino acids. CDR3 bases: TGTGCCAGCAGTCTTGGACAGGGGGCTTATGGCTACACCTTC. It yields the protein CASSLGQGAYGYTF.

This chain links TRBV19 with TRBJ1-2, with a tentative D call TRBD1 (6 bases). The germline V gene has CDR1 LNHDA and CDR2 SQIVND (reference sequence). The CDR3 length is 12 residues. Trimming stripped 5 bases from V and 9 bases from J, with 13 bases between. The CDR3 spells CASSLAGERYTF. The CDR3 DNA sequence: TGTGCCAGTAGTCTGGCAGGGGAGCGCTACACCTTC.

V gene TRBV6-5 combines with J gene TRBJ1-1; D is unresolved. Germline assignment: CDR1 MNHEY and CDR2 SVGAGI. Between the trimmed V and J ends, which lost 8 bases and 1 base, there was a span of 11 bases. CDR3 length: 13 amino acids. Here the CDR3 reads CASGQRQNTEAFF. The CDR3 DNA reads TGTGCCAGCGGCCAAAGGCAGAACACTGAAGCTTTCTTT.

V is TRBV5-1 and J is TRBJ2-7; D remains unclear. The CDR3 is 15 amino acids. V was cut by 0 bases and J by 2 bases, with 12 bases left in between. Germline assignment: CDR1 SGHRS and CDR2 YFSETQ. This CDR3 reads CASSLVVSQAYEQYF. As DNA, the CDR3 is TGCGCCAGCAGCTTGGTTGTCAGTCAGGCCTACGAGCAGTACTTC.

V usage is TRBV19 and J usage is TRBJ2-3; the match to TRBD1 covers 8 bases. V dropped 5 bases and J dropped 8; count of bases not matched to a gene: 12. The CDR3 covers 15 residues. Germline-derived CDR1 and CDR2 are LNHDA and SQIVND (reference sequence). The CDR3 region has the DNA TGTGCCAGTAGTCCCGGACAGGGTCAGGGTGGTACGCAGTATTTT. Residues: CASSPGQGQGGTQYF.

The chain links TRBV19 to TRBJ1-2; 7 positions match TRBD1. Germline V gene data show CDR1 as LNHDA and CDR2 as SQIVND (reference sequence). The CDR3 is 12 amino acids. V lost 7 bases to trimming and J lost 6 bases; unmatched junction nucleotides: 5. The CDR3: CASNDRADGYTF. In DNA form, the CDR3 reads TGTGCCAGTAACGACAGGGCGGATGGCTACACCTTC. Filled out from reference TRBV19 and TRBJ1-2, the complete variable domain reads DGGITQSPKYLFRKEGQNVTLSCEQNLNHDAMYWYRQDPGQGLRLIYYSQIVNDFQKGDIAEGYSVSREKKESFPLTVTSAQKNPTAFYLCASNDRADGYTFGSGTRLTVV.

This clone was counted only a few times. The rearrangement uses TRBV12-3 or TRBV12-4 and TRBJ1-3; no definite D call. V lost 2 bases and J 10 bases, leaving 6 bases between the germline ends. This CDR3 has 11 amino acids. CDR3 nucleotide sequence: TGTGCCAGCAGTTTAAGGGAGACCATATATTTT. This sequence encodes CASSLRETIYF.

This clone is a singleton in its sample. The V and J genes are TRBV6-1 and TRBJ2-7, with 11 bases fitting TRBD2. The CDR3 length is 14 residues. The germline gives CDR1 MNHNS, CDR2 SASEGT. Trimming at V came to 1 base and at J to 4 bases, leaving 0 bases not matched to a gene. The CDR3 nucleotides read TGTGCCAGCAGTGAAGGACTAGCGGGGTACGAGCAGTACTTC. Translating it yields CASSEGLAGYEQYF.

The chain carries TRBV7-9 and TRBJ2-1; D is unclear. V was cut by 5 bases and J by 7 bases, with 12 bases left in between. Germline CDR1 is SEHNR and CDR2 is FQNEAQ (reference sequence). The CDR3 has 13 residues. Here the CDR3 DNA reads TGTGCCAGCAGCGTTGGGCAGAATAATGAGCAGTTCTTC. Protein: CASSVGQNNEQFF.

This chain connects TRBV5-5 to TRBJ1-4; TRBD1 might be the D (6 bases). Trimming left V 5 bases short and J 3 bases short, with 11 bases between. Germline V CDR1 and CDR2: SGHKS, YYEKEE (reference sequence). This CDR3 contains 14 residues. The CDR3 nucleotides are TGTGCCAGCAGGCACAGGGAGCCTAATGAAAAACTGTTTTTT. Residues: CASRHREPNEKLFF.

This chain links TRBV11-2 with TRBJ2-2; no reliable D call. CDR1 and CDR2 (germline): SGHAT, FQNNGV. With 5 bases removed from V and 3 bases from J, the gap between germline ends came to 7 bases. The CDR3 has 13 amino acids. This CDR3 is CASSAEYTGELFF. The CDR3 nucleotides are TGTGCCAGCAGCGCGGAGTACACCGGGGAGCTGTTTTTT.

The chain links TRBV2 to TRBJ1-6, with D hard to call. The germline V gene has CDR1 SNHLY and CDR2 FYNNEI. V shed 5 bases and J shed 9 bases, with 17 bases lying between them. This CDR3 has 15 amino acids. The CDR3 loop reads CASSPIPPGGSPLHF. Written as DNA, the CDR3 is TGTGCCAGCAGTCCAATCCCCCCAGGAGGTTCACCCCTCCACTTT.